These T cell receptor beta chains were read from a single sample in a study of blood T cells in healthy people across ages. MiXCR was run by TCRdb on the 5' RACE reads, yielding one entry per CDR3 protein. Here the sample spans 1.4 million or so distinct CDR3 sequences, under 55% being singletons. The sequenced sample consisted of blood. These TCRs come from a young woman in good health. Each CDR3 is given with its conserved first and last residue. The order of the fields is V gene, J gene, clone size, D gene, CDR3 length, CDR3 protein, CDR3 DNA. The D gene is left open where the match is weak. Part of the rows lack a size; the others show once, few, many or a class for expanded clones.

v_gene: TRBV27
j_gene: TRBJ1-1
abundance: few
d_gene: NA
len: 12
CDR3aa: CASQRRPDEAFF
CDR3nt: TGTGCCAGCCAGAGACGGCCAGATGAAGCTTTCTTT

v_gene: TRBV4-3
j_gene: TRBJ2-7
abundance: NA
d_gene: TRBD1
len: 17
CDR3aa: CASSQEASDRGFYEQYF
CDR3nt: TGCGCCAGCAGCCAGGAGGCTTCGGACAGGGGTTTCTACGAGCAGTACTTC

v_gene: TRBV7-2
j_gene: TRBJ2-3
abundance: NA
d_gene: TRBD2
len: 17
CDR3aa: CASSSILADWSTDTQYF
CDR3nt: TGTGCCAGCAGCTCCATTCTAGCGGACTGGAGCACAGATACGCAGTATTTT

v_gene: TRBV7-2
j_gene: TRBJ2-7
abundance: many
d_gene: TRBD1
len: 15
CDR3aa: CASSRTSGQGYEQYF
CDR3nt: TGTGCCAGCAGCCGAACATCGGGACAGGGATATGAGCAGTACTTC

v_gene: TRBV20-1
j_gene: TRBJ2-4
abundance: NA
d_gene: TRBD2
len: 18
CDR3aa: CSASTSGGAVRAKNIQYF
CDR3nt: TGCAGTGCATCGACTAGCGGGGGGGCCGTGAGGGCCAAAAACATTCAGTACTTC

v_gene: TRBV12-3/TRBV12-4
j_gene: TRBJ1-5
abundance: few
d_gene: TRBD1
len: 16
CDR3aa: CASSSSGQGGNQPQHF
CDR3nt: TGTGCCAGCAGTTCATCCGGACAGGGGGGGAATCAGCCCCAGCATTTT

v_gene: TRBV25-1
j_gene: TRBJ1-2
abundance: NA
d_gene: NA
len: 13
CDR3aa: CASSEDYNYGYTF
CDR3nt: TGTGCCAGCAGTGAGGATTATAACTATGGCTACACCTTC

v_gene: TRBV7-9
j_gene: TRBJ1-1
abundance: NA
d_gene: NA
len: 15
CDR3aa: CASSPLGQGNPEAFF
CDR3nt: TGTGCCAGCAGCCCACTCGGGCAGGGAAACCCTGAAGCTTTCTTT

v_gene: TRBV3-1
j_gene: TRBJ1-4
abundance: NA
d_gene: TRBD1
len: 14
CDR3aa: CASSRQGIGEKLFF
CDR3nt: TGTGCCAGCAGCCGACAGGGTATTGGTGAAAAACTGTTTTTT

v_gene: TRBV20-1
j_gene: TRBJ1-5
abundance: few
d_gene: NA
len: 14
CDR3aa: CSASRGQHNQPQHF
CDR3nt: TGCAGTGCCTCGCGCGGTCAGCACAATCAGCCCCAGCATTTT

v_gene: TRBV12-3/TRBV12-4
j_gene: TRBJ1-1
abundance: NA
d_gene: TRBD1
len: 15
CDR3aa: CASRGQGAFGTEAFF
CDR3nt: TGTGCCAGCAGGGGACAGGGGGCGTTTGGCACTGAAGCTTTCTTT

v_gene: TRBV20-1
j_gene: TRBJ2-1
abundance: NA
d_gene: TRBD2
len: 15
CDR3aa: CSARLWREVRDEQFF
CDR3nt: TGCAGTGCTAGGCTCTGGCGGGAGGTTAGAGATGAGCAGTTCTTC

v_gene: TRBV10-3
j_gene: TRBJ2-1
abundance: few
d_gene: NA
len: 14
CDR3aa: CAISEVGGDNEQFF
CDR3nt: TGTGCCATCAGTGAAGTAGGGGGTGACAATGAGCAGTTCTTC

v_gene: TRBV9
j_gene: TRBJ2-1
abundance: NA
d_gene: NA
len: 14
CDR3aa: CASSSALVANEQFF
CDR3nt: TGTGCCAGCAGCTCGGCCCTGGTGGCCAATGAGCAGTTCTTC

v_gene: TRBV3-1
j_gene: TRBJ2-3
abundance: NA
d_gene: TRBD1
len: 16
CDR3aa: CASSQWRDRATDTQYF
CDR3nt: TGTGCCAGCAGCCAATGGCGGGACAGGGCCACAGATACGCAGTATTTT

v_gene: TRBV5-1
j_gene: TRBJ1-4
abundance: NA
d_gene: NA
len: 14
CDR3aa: CASSPTVRGEKLFF
CDR3nt: TGCGCCAGCAGCCCGACAGTGCGAGGCGAAAAACTGTTTTTT

v_gene: TRBV7-9
j_gene: TRBJ1-4
abundance: few
d_gene: NA
len: 15
CDR3aa: CASSPTNGPNEKLFF
CDR3nt: TGTGCCAGCAGCCCCACGAACGGCCCTAATGAAAAACTGTTTTTT

v_gene: TRBV30
j_gene: TRBJ1-1
abundance: NA
d_gene: NA
len: 13
CDR3aa: CAWSVQMNTEAFF
CDR3nt: TGTGCCTGGAGTGTACAGATGAACACTGAAGCTTTCTTT

v_gene: TRBV27
j_gene: TRBJ1-5
abundance: NA
d_gene: TRBD1
len: 12
CDR3aa: CASAAGGQPQHF
CDR3nt: TGTGCCAGTGCTGCAGGGGGTCAGCCCCAGCATTTT

v_gene: TRBV9
j_gene: TRBJ2-5
abundance: NA
d_gene: NA
len: 14
CDR3aa: CASSGRQYQETQYF
CDR3nt: TGTGCCAGCAGCGGAAGACAGTACCAAGAGACCCAGTACTTC

v_gene: TRBV24-1
j_gene: TRBJ2-5
abundance: once
d_gene: TRBD1
len: 18
CDR3aa: CATSDRDRGLGSHNEQYF
CDR3nt: TGTGCCACCAGTGACCGGGACAGGGGACTAGGCTCCCACAATGAGCAGTACTTC

v_gene: TRBV7-2
j_gene: TRBJ2-3
abundance: NA
d_gene: TRBD2
len: 17
CDR3aa: CASSRKGTSPNTDTQYF
CDR3nt: TGTGCCAGCAGCAGAAAAGGGACTAGTCCTAACACAGATACGCAGTATTTT

v_gene: TRBV3-1
j_gene: TRBJ2-5
abundance: NA
d_gene: TRBD1
len: 15
CDR3aa: CASSLRDRDEETQYF
CDR3nt: TGTGCCAGCAGCCTCCGGGACAGGGACGAAGAGACCCAGTACTTC

v_gene: TRBV6-6
j_gene: TRBJ2-2
abundance: NA
d_gene: TRBD1
len: 17
CDR3aa: CASSYDDRDRNTGELFF
CDR3nt: TGTGCCAGCAGTTACGATGACAGGGATAGAAACACCGGGGAGCTGTTTTTT

v_gene: TRBV29-1
j_gene: TRBJ2-4
abundance: NA
d_gene: TRBD2
len: 18
CDR3aa: CSVGEGVAGGLAKNIQYF
CDR3nt: TGCAGCGTTGGAGAGGGGGTAGCGGGAGGGCTTGCCAAAAACATTCAGTACTTC

v_gene: TRBV6-1
j_gene: TRBJ2-7
abundance: NA
d_gene: NA
len: 16
CDR3aa: CASSKLTKIGSYEQYF
CDR3nt: TGTGCCAGCAGTAAGCTGACTAAAATAGGCTCCTACGAGCAGTACTTC

v_gene: TRBV6-2/TRBV6-3
j_gene: TRBJ2-7
abundance: once
d_gene: NA
len: 15
CDR3aa: CASSPSPGSRREQYF
CDR3nt: TGTGCCAGCAGTCCTTCCCCCGGGAGCCGAAGGGAGCAGTACTTC

v_gene: TRBV25-1
j_gene: TRBJ1-1
abundance: few
d_gene: NA
len: 15
CDR3aa: CASSDLGRGDTEAFF
CDR3nt: TGTGCCAGCAGTGACCTAGGCCGGGGGGACACTGAAGCTTTCTTT

v_gene: TRBV4-1
j_gene: TRBJ2-1
abundance: NA
d_gene: NA
len: 15
CDR3aa: CASSRGRGIQETQFF
CDR3nt: TGCGCCAGCAGCCGAGGAAGGGGCATTCAAGAGACCCAGTTCTTC

v_gene: TRBV7-6
j_gene: TRBJ2-7
abundance: NA
d_gene: TRBD2
len: 16
CDR3aa: CASSSPRLAAPYEQYF
CDR3nt: TGTGCCAGCAGCTCACCCCGACTAGCGGCACCCTACGAGCAGTACTTC

v_gene: TRBV6-5
j_gene: TRBJ1-4
abundance: NA
d_gene: NA
len: 15
CDR3aa: CASSTAGQFNEKLFF
CDR3nt: TGTGCCAGCAGCACGGCTGGACAGTTTAATGAAAAACTGTTTTTT

v_gene: TRBV27
j_gene: TRBJ2-5
abundance: NA
d_gene: NA
len: 13
CDR3aa: CASGERNQETQYF
CDR3nt: TGTGCCAGCGGGGAGCGGAACCAAGAGACCCAGTACTTC

v_gene: TRBV5-4
j_gene: TRBJ2-7
abundance: NA
d_gene: NA
len: 14
CDR3aa: CASSVAARIHEQYF
CDR3nt: TGTGCCAGCAGCGTGGCCGCACGAATACACGAGCAGTACTTC

v_gene: TRBV6-5
j_gene: TRBJ2-1
abundance: few
d_gene: NA
len: 14
CDR3aa: CASSYGLAGNEQFF
CDR3nt: TGTGCCAGCAGTTATGGGCTAGCTGGCAATGAGCAGTTCTTC

v_gene: TRBV28
j_gene: TRBJ2-7
abundance: NA
d_gene: TRBD2
len: 14
CDR3aa: CASSLPGGAYEQYF
CDR3nt: TGTGCCAGCAGTTTACCGGGAGGAGCCTACGAGCAGTACTTC

v_gene: TRBV20-1
j_gene: TRBJ2-1
abundance: few
d_gene: TRBD2
len: 17
CDR3aa: CSAQRGAVLSSYNEQFF
CDR3nt: TGCAGTGCCCAGCGGGGGGCTGTTTTGAGTTCCTACAATGAGCAGTTCTTC

v_gene: TRBV1
j_gene: TRBJ2-3
abundance: NA
d_gene: NA
len: 19
CDR3aa: CTSSQDRLAGGPSTDTQYF
CDR3nt: TGCACCAGCAGCCAAGATAGGCTAGCGGGGGGCCCTAGCACAGATACGCAGTATTTT

v_gene: TRBV7-2
j_gene: TRBJ1-1
abundance: few
d_gene: NA
len: 14
CDR3aa: CASSENRPNTEAFF
CDR3nt: TGTGCCAGCAGCGAGAACAGGCCGAACACTGAAGCTTTCTTT

v_gene: TRBV7-9
j_gene: TRBJ1-2
abundance: NA
d_gene: NA
len: 15
CDR3aa: CASSVYPGTTYGYTF
CDR3nt: TGTGCCAGCAGCGTATATCCCGGGACAACCTATGGCTACACCTTC

v_gene: TRBV4-1
j_gene: TRBJ2-7
abundance: NA
d_gene: NA
len: 16
CDR3aa: CASSQVVLGGFHEQYF
CDR3nt: TGCGCCAGCAGCCAAGTCGTTCTAGGGGGGTTCCATGAGCAGTACTTC

v_gene: TRBV15
j_gene: TRBJ1-1
abundance: NA
d_gene: NA
len: 13
CDR3aa: CATSRVRDGEAFF
CDR3nt: TGTGCCACCAGCAGAGTCCGGGACGGTGAAGCTTTCTTT

v_gene: TRBV3-1
j_gene: TRBJ2-1
abundance: few
d_gene: NA
len: 12
CDR3aa: CASSLRPHEQFF
CDR3nt: TGTGCCAGCAGCCTCAGACCTCATGAGCAGTTCTTC

v_gene: TRBV20-1
j_gene: TRBJ2-1
abundance: NA
d_gene: NA
len: 14
CDR3aa: CSASNANRGNEQFF
CDR3nt: TGCAGTGCTAGCAACGCAAACCGGGGCAATGAGCAGTTCTTC

v_gene: TRBV3-1
j_gene: TRBJ2-5
abundance: NA
d_gene: TRBD2
len: 14
CDR3aa: CASSRTTSGETQYF
CDR3nt: TGTGCCAGCAGCCGAACAACTAGCGGAGAGACCCAGTACTTC

v_gene: TRBV5-1
j_gene: TRBJ2-3
abundance: NA
d_gene: TRBD2
len: 18
CDR3aa: CASSLFTLRASGPDTQYF
CDR3nt: TGCGCCAGCAGCTTGTTCACTCTTCGGGCTAGCGGCCCAGATACGCAGTATTTT

v_gene: TRBV7-3
j_gene: TRBJ2-3
abundance: NA
d_gene: TRBD2
len: 17
CDR3aa: CANSLLAGGSSTDTQYF
CDR3nt: TGTGCCAACAGCTTACTAGCGGGAGGGTCTAGCACAGATACGCAGTATTTT

v_gene: TRBV25-1
j_gene: TRBJ2-1
abundance: NA
d_gene: NA
len: 16
CDR3aa: CASSEGATSSYNEQFF
CDR3nt: TGTGCCAGCAGTGAAGGGGCGACGAGCTCCTACAATGAGCAGTTCTTC

v_gene: TRBV7-9
j_gene: TRBJ2-1
abundance: once
d_gene: NA
len: 17
CDR3aa: CASSLIPGPHHDNEQFF
CDR3nt: TGTGCCAGCAGCTTAATACCGGGACCTCACCACGACAATGAGCAGTTCTTC

v_gene: TRBV7-3
j_gene: TRBJ2-3
abundance: few
d_gene: NA
len: 15
CDR3aa: CASNPRRGSTDTQYF
CDR3nt: TGTGCCAGCAACCCCAGGCGCGGGTCGACAGATACGCAGTATTTT

v_gene: TRBV20-1
j_gene: TRBJ2-3
abundance: NA
d_gene: TRBD1
len: 13
CDR3aa: CSARDRGLRKQYF
CDR3nt: TGCAGTGCCCGGGACAGGGGGCTTCGGAAGCAGTATTTT

v_gene: TRBV12-3/TRBV12-4
j_gene: TRBJ1-1
abundance: NA
d_gene: NA
len: 15
CDR3aa: CASSLSIRKVSEAFF
CDR3nt: TGTGCCAGCAGTTTAAGCATACGTAAAGTCTCTGAAGCTTTCTTT

v_gene: TRBV24-1
j_gene: TRBJ2-2
abundance: NA
d_gene: NA
len: 12
CDR3aa: CATSEYTGELFF
CDR3nt: TGTGCCACCAGTGAATACACCGGGGAGCTGTTTTTT

v_gene: TRBV15
j_gene: TRBJ1-2
abundance: once
d_gene: NA
len: 13
CDR3aa: CATSWGRDYGYTF
CDR3nt: TGTGCCACCAGTTGGGGGAGAGACTATGGCTACACCTTC

v_gene: TRBV10-1
j_gene: TRBJ2-3
abundance: NA
d_gene: NA
len: 13
CDR3aa: CASSKGDEDTQYF
CDR3nt: TGCGCCAGCAGTAAGGGTGACGAGGATACGCAGTATTTT

v_gene: TRBV10-3
j_gene: TRBJ2-7
abundance: NA
d_gene: NA
len: 14
CDR3aa: CAISESWTYYEQYF
CDR3nt: TGTGCCATCAGTGAGTCGTGGACTTACTACGAGCAGTACTTC